Listed here are 3 T cell receptor beta chains from one sample, sequenced in a study of blood T cell repertoires in COVID-19. TCRdb keeps only in-frame clones here, not all; method: immunoSEQ multiplex PCR. The profile shows about 230,000 clones, under 90% of them singletons. Sequencing was carried out using PBMCs or T cells enriched from blood (not recorded which). The receptor set was obtained from a man aged 18-30 years who had recovered from COVID-19.

The chain joins TRBV5-1 to TRBJ1-3; D ambiguous. V lost 1 base, J lost 0 bases, and 14 bases lay in between. Germline CDR1 reads SGHRS; CDR2 reads YFSETQ. The CDR3 is made up of 17 amino acids. The CDR3 loop is CASSLLGRVRSGNTIYF. CDR3 DNA: TGCGCCAGCAGCTTGCTTGGGCGAGTACGCTCTGGAAACACCATATATTTT.

The count of this clone is one. This chain connects TRBV6-5 to TRBJ2-3; the D gene is possibly TRBD1 (5 bases). CDR3 length: 14 residues. Germline V gene lookup returns CDR1 MNHEY and CDR2 SVGAGI. Trimming pared 2 bases from V and 2 bases from J, leaving 8 bases between. CDR3 residues: CASSYRGFTDTQYF. DNA for the CDR3: TGTGCCAGCAGTTACAGGGGCTTCACAGATACGCAGTATTTT.

The chain combines TRBV7-6 with TRBJ2-2; D uncertain. Germline assignment: CDR1 SGHVS and CDR2 FNYEAQ. V gave up 4 bases and J gave up 6 bases, with 9 bases separating them. The CDR3 spans 13 residues. The CDR3 sequence: CASSSRGAGELFF. The CDR3 DNA sequence: TGTGCCAGCAGCTCCCGCGGAGCCGGGGAGCTGTTTTTT. Together with reference TRBV7-6 and TRBJ2-2, the CDR3 gives the full variable domain: GAGVSQSPRYKVTKRGQDVALRCDPISGHVSLYWYRQALGQGPEFLTYFNYEAQQDKSGLPNDRFSAERPEGSISTLTIQRTEQRDSAMYRCASSSRGAGELFFGEGSRLTVL.